This TCR beta chain was captured by sequencing in a study of T cells in narcolepsy. Study-wide context: Healthy controls were enrolled alongside patients with narcolepsy type 1 or type 2.

Comments on this clone: Its antigen is currently unknown.

TCRdb's copy holds only in-frame clones and misses some; the assay was immunoSEQ multiplex PCR. Of 32,000 or so clones listed, approximately 79% were seen once; the top ten hold roughly 4%. The length of the CDR3 is 15 residues. Study-level results: In some patient and control memory CD4+ samples, autoreactive clones were absent. Autoreactive HCRT-specific and TRIB2-specific clonotypes were marked in same-patient CSF-versus-blood CD4+ comparisons.

The chain has TRBV12-2 and TRBJ2-2; whether TRBD1, the table's D call, matches the DNA was not checked. TRBV12-2 is labeled a pseudogene. This receptor was identified in a human donor in good health. Material: memory (CD45RA-) CD4+ T cells from blood. CDR3 nucleotide sequence: TGTGCAAGTCGCTTCGACAGGGGGAACACCGGGGAGCTGTTTTTT. This encodes CASRFDRGNTGELFF.